The rows below give T cell receptor beta chains drawn from one sample of a study of blood T cell repertoires in COVID-19. Method: immunoSEQ multiplex PCR; TCRdb's copy keeps in-frame clones and lacks some. The sample holds 30,000 to 35,000 clones, about four fifths seen once. The sample comprised peripheral blood. The source of these receptors is a man aged 50-60 years with acute or convalescent COVID-19. Both conserved end residues are part of each CDR3. The D gene is left open where the match is weak. Part of the rows lack a size; the others show once, few, many or a class for expanded clones.

>TRBV15|TRBJ2-3|TRBD1|once
TGTGCCACCAGCAGAGTTCCGGGACAGGGGACAGATACGCAGTATTTT
CATSRVPGQGTDTQYF
>TRBV28|TRBJ1-2|TRBD1|.
TGTGCCAGCAGTTCGACAGGGTATGGCTACACCTTC
CASSSTGYGYTF
>TRBV4-1|TRBJ2-7|.|.
TGCGCCAGCAGTCAGGCCCCCTCCTACGAGCAGTACTTC
CASSQAPSYEQYF
>TRBV19|TRBJ1-1|TRBD1|.
TGTGCCAGTAGTACTCCAGGGGGTTTCGGCACTGAAGCTTTCTTT
CASSTPGGFGTEAFF
>TRBV7-3|TRBJ1-2|.|.
TGTGCCAGCAGCCTATCGGACGGAGGGGACTACACCTTC
CASSLSDGGDYTF
>TRBV5-1|TRBJ1-5|.|.
TGCGCCAGCAGCTTGGATGCGGGGCTTAGCAATCAGCCCCAGCATTTT
CASSLDAGLSNQPQHF
>TRBV3-1/TRBV3-2|TRBJ1-6|.|few
TGTGCCAGCAGCCTACAGTCCCATTCACCCCTCCACTTT
CASSLQSHSPLHF
>TRBV5-5|TRBJ2-3|TRBD1|.
TGTGCCAGCAAGCCAGGGGGCGTCGGCACAGATACGCAGTATTTT
CASKPGGVGTDTQYF
>TRBV5-1|TRBJ2-5|.|.
TGCGCCAGCAGCTTGGGCACAGGGTCTTGGGAGACCCAGTACTTC
CASSLGTGSWETQYF
>TRBV6-5|TRBJ1-4|.|.
TGTGCCACCACACAGGGACACAGTAATGAAAAACTGTTTTTT
CATTQGHSNEKLFF
>TRBV12-3/TRBV12-4|TRBJ2-7|TRBD1|.
TGTGCCAGCAGCGACAGGGGTCACTACGAGCAGTACTTC
CASSDRGHYEQYF
>TRBV10-3|TRBJ1-2|TRBD1|.
TGTGCCATCAGTGAGTCTGTAGGGGGCGGCTATGGCTACACCTTC
CAISESVGGGYGYTF
>TRBV5-1|TRBJ1-1|.|.
TGCGCCAGCAGCTTAAACTTGAACACTGAAGCTTTCTTT
CASSLNLNTEAFF
>TRBV5-1|TRBJ2-1|.|.
TGCGCCAGCAGCTTTGAGGGTACCTACAATGAGCAGTTCTTC
CASSFEGTYNEQFF
>TRBV4-1|TRBJ1-2|.|once
TGCGCCAGCAGCCTTTGGGAGGGAAACTATGGCTACACCTTC
CASSLWEGNYGYTF
>TRBV7-6|TRBJ2-2|.|once
TGTGCCAGCAGCCCACAGACCACCCGACCCGGGGAGCTGTTTTTT
CASSPQTTRPGELFF
>TRBV10-3|TRBJ2-1|TRBD2|.
TGTGCCATCAGCGGACTAGAGAATGAGCAGTTCTTC
CAISGLENEQFF
>TRBV10-3|TRBJ1-6|.|.
TGTGCCATCAGTCCCCCCTTGACAGGTTCACCCCTCCACTTT
CAISPPLTGSPLHF
>TRBV6-5|TRBJ1-3|.|.
TGTGCCAGCAGTCCACAGGGTAGCTCTGGAAACACCATATATTTT
CASSPQGSSGNTIYF
>TRBV28|TRBJ1-4|TRBD1|few
TGTGCCAGCAGGACGGACAGGGAGGGGGATGAAAAACTGTTTTTT
CASRTDREGDEKLFF
>TRBV19|TRBJ2-2|.|.
TGTGCCAGTACCTTCCTAACGGGGAGTCCCGGGGAGCTGTTTTTT
CASTFLTGSPGELFF
>TRBV24-1|TRBJ2-5|TRBD2|.
TGTGCCACCAGGGCGGGGGGGCACGGTGAGACCCAGTACTTC
CATRAGGHGETQYF
>TRBV24-1|TRBJ2-5|.|.
TGTGCCACCAGTGATAGGGGGGGAGGTGTCCAAGAGACCCAGTACTTC
CATSDRGGGVQETQYF
>TRBV7-9|TRBJ2-5|TRBD2|.
TGTGCCAGCAGCTTAATTTCTAGCGGGAGGATTGGGGAGACCCAGTACTTC
CASSLISSGRIGETQYF
>TRBV15|TRBJ1-6|TRBD1|.
TGTGCCACCAGCAGGGACAGGGGGAGCTCCTATAATTCACCCCTCCACTTT
CATSRDRGSSYNSPLHF
>TRBV7-2|TRBJ1-2|.|.
TGTGCCAGCAGCTTAGTAAACACCAATAACTATGGCTACACCTTC
CASSLVNTNNYGYTF
>TRBV11-3|TRBJ2-3|TRBD1|.
TGTGCCAGCAGCTTGGGACAGGCCTTCACAGATACGCAGTATTTT
CASSLGQAFTDTQYF
>TRBV7-9|TRBJ2-6|.|.
TGTGCCAGCAGCTTAGTTGGGGCACGGGGGTCCAACGTCCTGACTTTC
CASSLVGARGSNVLTF
>TRBV5-1|TRBJ1-1|.|.
TGCGCCAGCAGCTTGGGGTCCGGGATAACTGAAGCTTTCTTT
CASSLGSGITEAFF
>TRBV10-3|TRBJ1-2|.|.
TGTGCCATCAGTGAAGGCAGGGGTTACGGCTACACCTTC
CAISEGRGYGYTF
>TRBV19|TRBJ1-1|.|once
TGTGCCAGTAGTCCGACACAGAACACTGAAGCTTTCTTT
CASSPTQNTEAFF
>TRBV19|TRBJ1-6|TRBD1|.
TGTGCCAGTAGTGAGCGACAGGGTTTATATTCACCCCTCCACTTT
CASSERQGLYSPLHF
>TRBV4-1|TRBJ2-1|.|.
TGCGCCAGCAGCCAAGGCGGACAGCTTTCCTACAATGAGCAGTTCTTC
CASSQGGQLSYNEQFF
>TRBV4-1|TRBJ1-5|.|.
TGCGCCAGCAGCCAGGCCGACAGAGGCGGCAATCAGCCCCAGCATTTT
CASSQADRGGNQPQHF
>TRBV30|TRBJ1-3|.|.
TGTGCCTGGAGCGACGGACACTCTGGAAACACCATATATTTT
CAWSDGHSGNTIYF
>TRBV23-1|TRBJ2-1|.|once
TGCGCCAGCAGTCAATTACCTAGCTCCTACAATGAGCAGTTCTTC
CASSQLPSSYNEQFF
>TRBV2|TRBJ2-3|.|.
TGTGCCAGCAGTGTGGGACAAAGGAGCACAGATACGCAGTATTTT
CASSVGQRSTDTQYF
>TRBV7-3|TRBJ2-7|TRBD2|once
TGTGCCAGCAGTCCCGGGGGGGACACCTACGAGCAGTACTTC
CASSPGGDTYEQYF
>TRBV2|TRBJ1-2|.|few
TGTGCCAGCAGTGAGGGGGCTACCGGAGTCTATGGCTACACCTTC
CASSEGATGVYGYTF
>TRBV3-1/TRBV3-2|TRBJ2-5|.|.
TGTGCCAGCAGCCCGCGGGTCAGCGGAGAGGCCCAGTACTTC
CASSPRVSGEAQYF
>TRBV7-9|TRBJ1-2|TRBD1|.
TGTGCCAGCAGCTCCCCGACAGGGTATGGCTACACCTTC
CASSSPTGYGYTF
>TRBV2|TRBJ2-7|TRBD1|medium-sized
TGTGCCAGCAGTCAATTTACCGGGACAGGGAGTTGGAGCGAGCAGTACTTC
CASSQFTGTGSWSEQYF
>TRBV19|TRBJ1-2|TRBD1|once
TGTGCCAGTAGTATATCCAGGGGGAAAAACTATGGCTACACCTTC
CASSISRGKNYGYTF
>TRBV6-5|TRBJ1-2|.|.
TGTGCCAGCTCCAACTTTAACTATGGCTACACCTTC
CASSNFNYGYTF
>TRBV6-2/TRBV6-3|TRBJ2-7|TRBD1|few
TGTGCCAGCAGTTTACAGGGGGTAGCCTACGAGCAGTACTTC
CASSLQGVAYEQYF
>TRBV25-1|TRBJ2-1|TRBD2|.
TGTGCCAGCAGTGAATGGCAGGGAGGGGCCTACAATGAGCAGTTCTTC
CASSEWQGGAYNEQFF
>TRBV5-5|TRBJ1-3|TRBD1|.
TGTGCCAGCAGCTTATCCGGGACAGGGTACTCTGGAAACACCATATATTTT
CASSLSGTGYSGNTIYF
>TRBV7-3|TRBJ2-3|.|.
TGTGCCAGCAGCTCTCTAGCGCACTCAGATACGCAGTATTTT
CASSSLAHSDTQYF
>TRBV19|TRBJ2-1|TRBD2|.
TGTGCCAGTAGTATTAGTCTAGCGGGAGGTAACAATGAGCAGTTCTTC
CASSISLAGGNNEQFF
>TRBV2|TRBJ2-1|TRBD2|.
TGTGCCAGCAGTGGCGGAAGCGGGGGAGTGAATGAGCAGTTCTTC
CASSGGSGGVNEQFF
>TRBV19|TRBJ1-2|.|.
TGTGCCAGCGGTTCTCAGGGGAGCATCGACTACACCTTC
CASGSQGSIDYTF
>TRBV2|TRBJ2-1|TRBD1|.
TGTGCCAGCATAATGTTCACGGGGACAGGGAGAGGTAGGAATGAGCAGTTCTTC
CASIMFTGTGRGRNEQFF
>TRBV4-1|TRBJ1-6|.|few
TGCGCCAGCAGCCAACCGAGGTCGGGTAATTCACCCCTCCACTTT
CASSQPRSGNSPLHF
>TRBV4-1|TRBJ2-7|.|.
TGCGCCAGCAGCCAAGAAGAGGGGGTTCTAAACGAGCAGTACTTC
CASSQEEGVLNEQYF
>TRBV14|TRBJ2-7|.|.
TGTGCCAGCAGCGAAAACAGGGCTACCTCCTACGAGCAGTACTTC
CASSENRATSYEQYF
>TRBV12-5|TRBJ2-1|.|.
TGTGCTAGTGGTTTGGTATTACAGGGCGAAAAATCCTACAATGAGCAGTTCTTC
CASGLVLQGEKSYNEQFF
>TRBV7-9|TRBJ2-7|TRBD2|.
TGTGCCAGCAGCTTAAGGCTAGCGGGAGGCCTCTACGAGCAGTACTTC
CASSLRLAGGLYEQYF
>TRBV5-4|TRBJ2-7|.|.
TGTGCCAGCAGCTTGGAAGCAGGCTCCTACGAGCAGTACTTC
CASSLEAGSYEQYF
>TRBV7-9|TRBJ2-3|TRBD2|once
TGTGCCAGCAGCGTGTCTAGCGGGGGAACAATTAGCACAGATACGCAGTATTTT
CASSVSSGGTISTDTQYF
>TRBV27|TRBJ1-5|.|once
TGTGCCAGCAGTTCAATCACGGACAGTTATAGCAATCAGCCCCAGCATTTT
CASSSITDSYSNQPQHF